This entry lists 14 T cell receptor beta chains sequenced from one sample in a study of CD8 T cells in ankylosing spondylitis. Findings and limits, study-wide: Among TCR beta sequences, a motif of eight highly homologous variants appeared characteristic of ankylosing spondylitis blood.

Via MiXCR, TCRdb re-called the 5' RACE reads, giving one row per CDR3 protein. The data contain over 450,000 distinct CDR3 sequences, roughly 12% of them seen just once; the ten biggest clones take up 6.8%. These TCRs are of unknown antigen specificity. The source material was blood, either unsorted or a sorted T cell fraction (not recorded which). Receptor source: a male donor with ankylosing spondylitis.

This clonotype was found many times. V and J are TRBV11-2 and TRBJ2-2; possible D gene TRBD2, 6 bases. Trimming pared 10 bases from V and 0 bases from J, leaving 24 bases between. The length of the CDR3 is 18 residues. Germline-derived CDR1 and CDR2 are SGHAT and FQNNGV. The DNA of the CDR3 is TGTGCCACCCCATTTCGGGGTAGCGGAGCAGCGAACACCGGGGAGCTGTTTTTT. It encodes CATPFRGSGAANTGELFF.

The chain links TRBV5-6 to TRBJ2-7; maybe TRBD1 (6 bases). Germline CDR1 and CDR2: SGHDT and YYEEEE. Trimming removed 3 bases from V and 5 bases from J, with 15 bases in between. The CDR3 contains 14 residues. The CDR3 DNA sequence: TGTGCCAGCAGCTCAGGCTTAGAGGGGGACGAGCAGTACGTC. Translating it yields CASSSGLEGDEQYV.

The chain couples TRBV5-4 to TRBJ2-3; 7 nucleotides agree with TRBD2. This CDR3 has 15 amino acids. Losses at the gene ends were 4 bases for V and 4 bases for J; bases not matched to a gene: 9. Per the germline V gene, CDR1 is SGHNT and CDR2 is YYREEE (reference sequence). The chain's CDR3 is CASSPGGRISDTQYF. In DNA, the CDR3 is TGTGCCAGCAGCCCTGGCGGGAGAATTTCAGATACGCAGTATTTT.

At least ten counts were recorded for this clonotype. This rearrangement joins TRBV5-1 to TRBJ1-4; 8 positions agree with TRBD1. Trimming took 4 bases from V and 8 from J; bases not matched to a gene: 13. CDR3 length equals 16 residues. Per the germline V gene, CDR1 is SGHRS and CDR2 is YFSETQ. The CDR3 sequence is CASSPGTGPLGEKLFF. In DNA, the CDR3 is TGCGCCAGCAGCCCAGGGACAGGCCCCTTGGGCGAAAAACTGTTTTTT.

The CDR3 spells CAWSVRESGELFF. In DNA, the CDR3 is TGTGCCTGGAGTGTACGAGAGTCCGGGGAGCTGTTTTTT. The chain links TRBV30 to TRBJ2-2; D is ambiguous. This CDR3 has 13 residues. The V gene's germline CDR1 is GTSNPN and CDR2 SVGIG (reference sequence). V dropped 0 bases and J dropped 6 bases, with 8 bases sitting between them.

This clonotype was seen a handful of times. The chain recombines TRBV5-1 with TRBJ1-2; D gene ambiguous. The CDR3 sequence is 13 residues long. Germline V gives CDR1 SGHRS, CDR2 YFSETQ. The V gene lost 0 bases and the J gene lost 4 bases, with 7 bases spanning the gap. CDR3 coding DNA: TGCGCCAGCAGCTTGGGAGACCGCTATGGCTACACCTTC. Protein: CASSLGDRYGYTF.

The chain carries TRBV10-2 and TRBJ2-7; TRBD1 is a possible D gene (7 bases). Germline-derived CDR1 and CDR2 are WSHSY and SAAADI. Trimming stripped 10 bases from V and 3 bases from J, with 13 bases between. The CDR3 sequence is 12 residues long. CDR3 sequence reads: CATRGDIYEQYV. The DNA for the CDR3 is TGCGCCACCAGGGGGGACATCTACGAGCAGTACGTC.

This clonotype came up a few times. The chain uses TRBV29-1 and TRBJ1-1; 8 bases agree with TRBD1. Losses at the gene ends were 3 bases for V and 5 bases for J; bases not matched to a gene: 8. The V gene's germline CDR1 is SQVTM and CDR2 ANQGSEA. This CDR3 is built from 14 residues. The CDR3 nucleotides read TGCAGCGTTGAGGTGACAGGGGTAGGAACTGAAGCTTTCTTT. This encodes CSVEVTGVGTEAFF.

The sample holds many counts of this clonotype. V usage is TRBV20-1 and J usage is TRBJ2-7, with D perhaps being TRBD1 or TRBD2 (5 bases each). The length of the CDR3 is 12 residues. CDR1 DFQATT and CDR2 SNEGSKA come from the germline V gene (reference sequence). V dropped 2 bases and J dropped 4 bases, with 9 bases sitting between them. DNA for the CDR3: TGCAGTGCTAGAAGGGACGGGTACGAGCAGTACGTC. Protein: CSARRDGYEQYV.

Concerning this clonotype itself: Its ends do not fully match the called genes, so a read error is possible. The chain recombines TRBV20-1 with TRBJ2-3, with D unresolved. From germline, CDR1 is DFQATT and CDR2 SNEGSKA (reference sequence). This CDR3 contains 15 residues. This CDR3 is CSVRIYQTPTDTQYF. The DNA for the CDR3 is TGCAGTGTTAGAATATACCAAACTCCCACAGATACGCAGTATTTT.

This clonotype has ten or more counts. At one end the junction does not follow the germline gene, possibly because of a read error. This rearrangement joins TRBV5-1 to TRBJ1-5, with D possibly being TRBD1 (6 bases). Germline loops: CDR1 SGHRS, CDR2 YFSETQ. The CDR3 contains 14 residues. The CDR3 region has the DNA TGTGCCAGCAGTTTGGACAGTAGCAATCAGCCCCAGCATTTT. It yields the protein CASSLDSSNQPQHF. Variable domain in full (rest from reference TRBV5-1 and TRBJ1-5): KAGVTQTPRYLIKTRGQQVTLSCSPISGHRSVSWYQQTPGQGLQFLFEYFSETQRNKGNFPGRFSGRQFSNSRSEMNVSTLELGDSALYLCASSLDSSNQPQHFGDGTRLSIL.

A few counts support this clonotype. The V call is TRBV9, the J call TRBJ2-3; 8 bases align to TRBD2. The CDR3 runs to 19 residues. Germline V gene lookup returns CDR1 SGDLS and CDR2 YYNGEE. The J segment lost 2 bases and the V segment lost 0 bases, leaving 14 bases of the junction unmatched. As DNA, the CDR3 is TGTGCCAGCAGCGTAGAAAACCCGGGAGGGAGGGACCCCACAGATACGCAGTATTTT. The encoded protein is CASSVENPGGRDPTDTQYF.

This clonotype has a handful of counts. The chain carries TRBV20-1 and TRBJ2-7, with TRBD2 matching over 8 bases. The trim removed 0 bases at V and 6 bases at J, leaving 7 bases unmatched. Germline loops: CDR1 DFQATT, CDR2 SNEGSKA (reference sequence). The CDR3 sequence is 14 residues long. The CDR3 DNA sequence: TGCAGTGCTAGAGACAGACTCGGGAGGGGCGAGCAGTACGTC. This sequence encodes CSARDRLGRGEQYV.

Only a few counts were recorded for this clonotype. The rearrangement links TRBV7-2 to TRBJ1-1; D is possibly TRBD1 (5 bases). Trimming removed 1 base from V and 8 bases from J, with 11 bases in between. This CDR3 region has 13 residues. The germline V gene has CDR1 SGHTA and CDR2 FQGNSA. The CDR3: CASSLGQGQEAFF. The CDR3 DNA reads TGTGCCAGCAGCTTAGGGCAGGGCCAAGAAGCTTTCTTT. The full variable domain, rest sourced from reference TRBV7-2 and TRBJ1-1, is GAGVSQSPSNKVTEKGKDVELRCDPISGHTALYWYRQSLGQGLEFLIYFQGNSAPDKSGLPSDRFSAERTGGSVSTLTIQRTQQEDSAVYLCASSLGQGQEAFFGQGTRLTVV.